Listed below are T cell receptor beta chains from one sample, sequenced in a study of cytomegalovirus exposure and HLA in healthy donors. Sequencing was performed with immunoSEQ multiplex PCR; in TCRdb, only in-frame clones are kept and a portion is missing. Of about 61,000 clones listed, around 92% were seen once; the top ten hold over 1.2%. The material sequenced was PBMCs. The receptor set was obtained from a man aged 30 to 39 in good health and CMV-seropositive. Both conserved end residues are part of each CDR3. The D gene is left open where the match is weak. Only some rows state a clone size, as once, few, many or a class for expanded clones.

NA	TRBV7-9	TRBJ2-1	NA	TGTGCCAGCAGCTTTCTGTCGGAGGAGCAGTTCTTC	CASSFLSEEQFF
few	TRBV7-9	TRBJ1-1	NA	TGTGCCAGCAGCTTTGAGTTGACAGGAAGGGGTACTGAAGCTTTCTTT	CASSFELTGRGTEAFF
NA	TRBV18	TRBJ2-1	TRBD2	TGTGCCAGCTCACCACGAACTAGCGGGAGCTCCTACAATGAGCAGTTCTTC	CASSPRTSGSSYNEQFF
NA	TRBV5-5	TRBJ2-1	TRBD1	TGTGCCAGCAGCTTGGCTCGGACAGGGAGAGAGCAGTTCTTC	CASSLARTGREQFF
NA	TRBV5-4	TRBJ2-7	TRBD2	TGTGCCAGTAGTCTTGCGGGAGGGCCGAGCGAGCAGTACTTC	CASSLAGGPSEQYF
NA	TRBV7-3	TRBJ2-1	NA	TGTGCCAGCAGCTTAACAAGCGGTAATTACAATGAGCAGTTCTTC	CASSLTSGNYNEQFF
NA	TRBV7-3	TRBJ2-1	NA	TGTGCCAGCAGCTTAAAAGGGTTTCGGACAGAAGCGCGGCGTCCATACAATGAGCAGTTCTTC	CASSLKGFRTEARRPYNEQFF
NA	TRBV7-3	TRBJ2-7	TRBD1	TGTGCCAGCAGCCCACAACCGGGACAGGGGGTAGGAGAGCAGTACTTC	CASSPQPGQGVGEQYF
NA	TRBV7-9	TRBJ2-7	TRBD2	TGTGCCAGCAGCCCGGGGACTAGCGAGTTGCAGTACTTC	CASSPGTSELQYF
NA	TRBV2	TRBJ2-1	TRBD2	TGTGCCAGCAGTGAAGGAGCGGGAGTTCGGCGTGGTTCCTACAATGAGCAGTTCTTC	CASSEGAGVRRGSYNEQFF